These 30 T cell receptor beta chains came from one sample sequenced in a study of T cell changes during pregnancy in multiple sclerosis. Clones were sequenced by immunoSEQ multiplex PCR, and TCRdb holds only the in-frame ones, with some missing. The sample records tens of thousands of clones, approximately 92% being singletons. Source: peripheral blood, taken in the first trimester of pregnancy. All receptors come from a female donor with multiple sclerosis, enrolled in a pregnancy study.

The chain couples TRBV19 to TRBJ1-1; D is unclear. The CDR3 runs 14 residues. Germline V gene data show CDR1 as LNHDA and CDR2 as SQIVND (reference sequence). The V gene lost 4 bases and the J gene lost 0 bases, with 9 bases spanning the gap. Here the CDR3 reads CASSTSGMNTEAFF. CDR3 in DNA: TGTGCCAGTAGTACGTCCGGGATGAACACTGAAGCTTTCTTT.

The chain uses TRBV28 and TRBJ2-7, with D possibly matching TRBD2 (5 bases). Germline values: CDR1 MDHEN, CDR2 SYDVKM. Trimming removed 8 bases at V and 2 bases at J, with 13 bases between. This CDR3 comprises 13 residues. The CDR3 loop reads CASWTRGPYEQYF. The DNA for the CDR3 is TGTGCCAGCTGGACCCGGGGTCCCTACGAGCAGTACTTC.

The chain recombines TRBV5-4 with TRBJ2-1; perhaps TRBD1 as D (6 bases). The CDR3 spans 14 residues. Germline CDR1 SGHNT, CDR2 YYREEE (reference sequence). Trimming pared 4 bases from V and 5 bases from J, leaving 13 bases between. Here the CDR3 DNA reads TGTGCCAGCAGCCCATCAGGGGCGAACAATGAGCAGTTCTTC. Translated, it gives CASSPSGANNEQFF.

The CDR3, as DNA: TGCGCCAGCGGAATCGCGACAGGGGGGATCTATGGCTACACCTTC. This encodes CASGIATGGIYGYTF. The genes are TRBV5-1 and TRBJ1-2; 9 positions match TRBD1. CDR1 and CDR2 from the germline V gene are SGHRS and YFSETQ. J lost 4 bases, V lost 7 bases, and 11 bases had no gene match. The CDR3 consists of 15 residues.

The V and J genes are TRBV18 and TRBJ2-7; D possibly corresponds to TRBD2 (5 bases). CDR3 length: 17 amino acids. V dropped 6 bases and J dropped 3 bases, with 24 bases sitting between them. Looked up from germline, CDR1 is KGHSH and CDR2 is LQKENI. The CDR3 nucleotides read TGTGCCAGCTCGCGGAACCGGGGTTCCACGAATCGCTACGAGCAGTACTTC. This encodes CASSRNRGSTNRYEQYF. The whole variable domain, filled in from reference TRBV18 and TRBJ2-7, reads NAGVMQNPRHLVRRRGQEARLRCSPMKGHSHVYWYRQLPEEGLKFMVYLQKENIIDESGMPKERFSAEFPKEGPSILRIQQVVRGDSAAYFCASSRNRGSTNRYEQYFGPGTRLTVT.

This sequence joins TRBV9 and TRBJ2-2, with 7 bases identical to TRBD2. CDR3 size: 16 residues. CDR1 and CDR2 (germline): SGDLS, YYNGEE. V dropped 4 bases and J dropped 4; count of bases not matched to a gene: 10. The CDR3 loop reads CASSPSGGGGTGELFF. Written as DNA, the CDR3 is TGTGCCAGCAGCCCCTCGGGTGGGGGGGGCACCGGGGAGCTGTTTTTT.

The chain employs TRBV7-6 and TRBJ2-2, with D perhaps TRBD2 (6 bases). Germline V gene data show CDR1 as SGHVS and CDR2 as FNYEAQ. This CDR3 has 14 amino acids. V was shortened by 3 bases and J by 1 base, with 6 bases between the two germline ends. Here the CDR3 DNA reads TGTGCCAGCAGCTTGCGGGGGAACACCGGGGAGCTGTTTTTT. Protein product: CASSLRGNTGELFF.

The chain uses TRBV2 and TRBJ2-2, with D perhaps TRBD1 (6 bases). Germline lookup yields CDR1 SNHLY and CDR2 FYNNEI. Trimming left V 6 bases short and J 6 bases short, with 11 bases between. The CDR3 contains 13 residues. The CDR3 DNA is TGTGCCAGCAGGGGGGACACGGCCGGGGAGCTGTTTTTT. Protein product: CASRGDTAGELFF.

In this sample, this clone turned up once. The genes are TRBV18 and TRBJ1-1, with D possibly being TRBD1 (6 bases). The CDR3 runs to 14 residues. Trimming took 1 base from V and 3 from J, leaving 9 bases between them. Looked up from germline, CDR1 is KGHSH and CDR2 is LQKENI. For the CDR3, the DNA is TGTGCCAGCTCACCACGGGGGGGCGACACTGAAGCTTTCTTT. Its protein is CASSPRGGDTEAFF.

V gene TRBV5-6 combines with J gene TRBJ1-2; possible D gene TRBD1, 6 bases. The V end was cut by 0 bases, the J end by 3 bases, with 12 bases between. CDR3 length: 15 amino acids. Germline V lookup: CDR1 SGHDT, CDR2 YYEEEE. The chain's CDR3 is CASSLASRGDYGYTF. CDR3 in DNA: TGTGCCAGCAGCTTGGCTTCCAGGGGTGACTATGGCTACACCTTC.

The chain recombines TRBV5-1 with TRBJ1-1; maybe TRBD1 (5 bases). Germline CDR1 SGHRS, CDR2 YFSETQ. Trimming removed 4 bases at V and 1 base at J, with 17 bases between. This CDR3 is 16 amino acids long. This CDR3 reads CASSQLGGWSNTEAFF. The CDR3 nucleotides read TGCGCCAGCAGCCAGTTGGGGGGGTGGTCGAACACTGAAGCTTTCTTT.

This chain connects TRBV5-4 to TRBJ2-7, with 10 nucleotides matching TRBD1. The CDR3 has 16 residues. Trimming removed 2 bases from V and 5 bases from J; junction bases left unmatched: 10. The V gene's germline CDR1 is SGHNT and CDR2 YYREEE (reference sequence). As DNA, the CDR3 is TGTGCCAGCAGCTTTGGAGCGCCGGGACAGGGGAACGAGCAGTACTTC. Encoded protein: CASSFGAPGQGNEQYF. Complete variable domain (other parts from reference TRBV5-4 and TRBJ2-7): ETGVTQSPTHLIKTRGQQVTLRCSSQSGHNTVSWYQQALGQGPQFIFQYYREEENGRGNFPPRFSGLQFPNYSSELNVNALELDDSALYLCASSFGAPGQGNEQYFGPGTRLTVT.

The chain is built from TRBV15 and TRBJ2-7, with D possibly matching TRBD1 (5 bases). This CDR3 is 13 amino acids long. V lost 3 bases, J lost 1 base, and 7 bases lay in between. Germline V gene sequence: CDR1 LNHNV, CDR2 YYDKDF (reference sequence). For the CDR3, the DNA is TGTGCCACCAGCAGGGACAATTCCTACGAGCAGTACTTC. This translates into CATSRDNSYEQYF.

The gene calls are TRBV28 and TRBJ1-5; 8 positions agree with TRBD1. This CDR3 has 14 residues. The junction had 2 bases not matched to a gene; V was cut back by 5 bases and J by 2 bases. Germline V gives CDR1 MDHEN, CDR2 SYDVKM. The CDR3 loop is CASSTTGGNQPQHF. The DNA of the CDR3 is TGTGCCAGCAGTACGACAGGGGGCAATCAGCCCCAGCATTTT.

V usage is TRBV15 and J usage is TRBJ2-1; tentatively, D is TRBD2 (7 bases). Deletions cut 4 bases from V and 4 bases from J, with 17 bases between. The CDR3 is made up of 16 amino acids. From germline, CDR1 is LNHNV and CDR2 YYDKDF (reference sequence). The CDR3 DNA reads TGTGCCACCAGCAAAAGGGGGGGTTTTAGGTACAATGAGCAGTTCTTC. It translates to CATSKRGGFRYNEQFF.

The chain recombines TRBV27 with TRBJ2-1, with 8 bases matching TRBD2. Germline lookup yields CDR1 MNHEY and CDR2 SMNVEV (reference sequence). J was trimmed by 7 bases and V by 5 bases; bases with no gene match: 13. CDR3 size: 16 residues. CDR3 protein: CASSLQAGAQLNEQFF. The CDR3 DNA is TGTGCCAGCAGTCTCCAAGCGGGGGCCCAATTGAATGAGCAGTTCTTC.

The chain joins TRBV2 to TRBJ2-5; D may be TRBD1 (6 bases). V was trimmed by 0 bases and J by 4 bases, leaving 12 bases between them. Germline V gene data show CDR1 as SNHLY and CDR2 as FYNNEI. The length of the CDR3 is 15 residues. CDR3 sequence reads: CASSEAQGLLETQYF. As DNA, the CDR3 is TGTGCCAGCAGTGAAGCCCAGGGGTTGCTAGAGACCCAGTACTTC.

The table lists this clone with a few counts. V usage is TRBV19 and J usage is TRBJ2-2; 12 bases are shared with TRBD1. CDR3 length equals 16 residues. V gave up 4 bases and J gave up 2 bases; unmatched junction bases: 2. CDR1 is LNHDA, CDR2 SQIVND, per germline (reference sequence). CDR3 region: CASSTGQGANTGELFF. The CDR3, as DNA: TGTGCCAGTAGTACGGGACAGGGGGCCAACACCGGGGAGCTGTTTTTT.

This chain links TRBV29-1 with TRBJ2-1, with D possibly being TRBD2 (5 bases). With 4 bases removed from V and 1 base from J, the gap between germline ends came to 8 bases. Germline V gene data show CDR1 as SQVTM and CDR2 as ANQGSEA. CDR3 length: 13 amino acids. The CDR3 nucleotides read TGCAGCGTTGGGAGGACTTCCTACAATGAGCAGTTCTTC. Protein sequence: CSVGRTSYNEQFF.

The V gene is TRBV7-3, the J gene TRBJ1-1; D may be TRBD1 (6 bases). The CDR3 covers 16 residues. Trimming took 6 bases from V and 0 from J, leaving 17 bases between them. Germline-derived CDR1 and CDR2 are SGHTA and FQGTGA. The CDR3 DNA reads as TGTGCCAGCAGTCTAGGGGGGGCAGGGCTGAACACTGAAGCTTTCTTT. Translated: CASSLGGAGLNTEAFF.

This sequence joins TRBV7-9 and TRBJ2-1; D not certain. V was trimmed by 1 base and J by 8 bases, leaving 3 bases between them. This CDR3 is built from 11 residues. CDR1 is SEHNR and CDR2 is FQNEAQ in the germline V gene (reference sequence). The CDR3 protein is CASSLVYEQFF. The CDR3 nucleotides are TGTGCCAGCAGCTTAGTCTATGAGCAGTTCTTC.

This clone was seen only once. J is TRBJ1-5 and V is TRBV27; possible D gene TRBD1, 5 bases. From germline, CDR1 is MNHEY and CDR2 SMNVEV (reference sequence). This CDR3 comprises 15 residues. V was cut by 4 bases and J by 4 bases, with 14 bases left in between. In nucleotides, the CDR3 is TGTGCCAGCAGTTCGGCGGGGGGAAGAAATCAGCCCCAGCATTTT. Protein sequence: CASSSAGGRNQPQHF.

This clone was seen just once. The chain links TRBV5-6 to TRBJ1-4; possible D gene TRBD1, 6 bases. Germline V gene lookup returns CDR1 SGHDT and CDR2 YYEEEE. The ends were cut back, 4 bases at V and 7 bases at J, with 14 bases in the middle. CDR3 length: 14 amino acids. The CDR3, as DNA: TGTGCCAGCAGCGCGAGGGGGAGGGGTGAAAAACTGTTTTTT. Translated, it gives CASSARGRGEKLFF.

The V call is TRBV27, the J call TRBJ2-1; a weak D match, TRBD1 (6 bases). This CDR3 is 16 amino acids long. CDR1 and CDR2 from the germline V gene are MNHEY and SMNVEV (reference sequence). Trimming took 5 bases from V and 3 from J, leaving 17 bases between them. CDR3 loop: CASSPQAQGNYNEQFF. The CDR3 region has the DNA TGTGCCAGCAGTCCCCAGGCCCAGGGGAACTACAATGAGCAGTTCTTC.

The chain employs TRBV5-5 and TRBJ2-7; 7 positions agree with TRBD1. In germline, CDR1 is SGHKS, CDR2 YYEKEE (reference sequence). The trim removed 3 bases at V and 2 bases at J, leaving 8 bases unmatched. The CDR3 length is 15 residues. CDR3 in amino acids: CASSSHQGVPYEQYF. CDR3 DNA sequence: TGTGCCAGCAGCTCCCACCAGGGGGTTCCCTACGAGCAGTACTTC. Looking up the rest from reference TRBV5-5 and TRBJ2-7 gives the full variable domain: DAGVTQSPTHLIKTRGQQVTLRCSPISGHKSVSWYQQVLGQGPQFIFQYYEKEERGRGNFPDRFSARQFPNYSSELNVNALLLGDSALYLCASSSHQGVPYEQYFGPGTRLTVT.

V and J are TRBV11-2 and TRBJ2-1; 7 bases line up with TRBD2. The germline gives CDR1 SGHAT, CDR2 FQNNGV. V lost 2 bases, J lost 5 bases, and 9 bases stayed unmatched. The CDR3 contains 16 residues. The CDR3 DNA reads TGTGCCAGCAGCTTATGGTCCAGCGGGATAAACAATGAGCAGTTCTTC. Residues: CASSLWSSGINNEQFF.

The V call is TRBV6-5, the J call TRBJ2-3, with D unresolved. Germline V CDR1 and CDR2: MNHEY, SVGAGI. V dropped 4 bases and J dropped 3 bases, with 8 bases sitting between them. There are 13 residues in the CDR3. CDR3 in amino acids: CASSSPSTDTQYF. CDR3 nucleotides: TGTGCCAGCAGTTCCCCTTCGACAGATACGCAGTATTTT.

The genes are TRBV7-9 and TRBJ2-1, with 9 bases lining up with TRBD1. Germline CDR1 is SEHNR and CDR2 is FQNEAQ (reference sequence). The trim removed 5 bases at V and 6 bases at J, leaving 8 bases unmatched. CDR3 length: 15 residues. CDR3 in amino acids: CASSLGTGWINEQFF. CDR3 in DNA: TGTGCCAGCAGCCTCGGGACAGGGTGGATCAATGAGCAGTTCTTC.

The rearrangement links TRBV18 to TRBJ2-1; D is possibly TRBD2 (6 bases). V lost 0 bases, J lost 10 bases, and 16 bases lay in between. Germline CDR1 and CDR2: KGHSH and LQKENI. The CDR3 consists of 15 residues. CDR3 sequence reads: CASSPPTSRDGEQFF. DNA for the CDR3: TGTGCCAGCTCACCACCAACTAGCCGTGACGGGGAGCAGTTCTTC.

The count of this clone is one. The chain links TRBV14 to TRBJ1-6, with 7 bases identical to TRBD1. The CDR3 spans 15 residues. Losses at the gene ends were 4 bases for V and 5 bases for J; bases not matched to a gene: 5. Germline CDR1 SGHDN, CDR2 FVKESK. CDR3 region: CASSPRQGNNSPLHF. The CDR3 DNA reads TGTGCCAGCAGCCCGAGACAGGGAAATAATTCACCCCTCCACTTT.